The clone carrying this TCR beta chain was counted between two and nine times. Its antigen is currently unknown. TCR alpha and TCR beta cDNA libraries carrying sample barcodes and UMIs came from 5'RACE with constant-segment primers. TCRdb redid the calling of the 5' RACE reads with MiXCR, one entry per CDR3 protein. The data show about 130,000 distinct CDR3 sequences, with about 5.9% seen just once and 2% to 2.5% held by the top ten. CDR1 and CDR2 (germline): SEHNR, FQNEAQ (reference sequence). V lost 3 bases, J lost 5 bases, and 2 bases stayed unmatched. The CDR3 contains 14 residues. The data belong to a study of T-cell memory formation after mild COVID-19. Whole-study findings and limits: Pre-infection memory contained some responding clones, which suggested that cross-reactive memory had joined.

This sequence joins TRBV7-9 and TRBJ1-4, with 8 bases lining up with TRBD1. The origin of this receptor is an adult woman who had mild COVID-19 (a few samples of this study predate the infection). Cell type and time point are not known. The sample consisted of PBMCs or a T cell subset sorted from them (not recorded which). CDR3 residues: CASSFTGGNEKLFF. CDR3 nucleotides: TGTGCCAGCAGCTTTACAGGGGGAAATGAAAAACTGTTTTTT.